This passage covers 27 T cell receptor beta chains from one sample sequenced in a study of blood T cell repertoires in COVID-19. The assay was immunoSEQ multiplex PCR, and TCRdb's table has in-frame clones only and misses some. The sample yields tens of thousands of clones, around nine tenths seen once. The sequencing sample was made of peripheral blood. These receptors all come from a man aged 55 to 70 with acute or convalescent COVID-19.

This clone was detected only once. V usage is TRBV6-1 and J usage is TRBJ1-1, with D possibly matching TRBD1 (6 bases). Trimming shortened V by 4 bases and J by 5 bases, and 20 bases separated the two germline ends. CDR1 is MNHNS, CDR2 SASEGT, per germline. This CDR3 spans 16 amino acids. CDR3 nucleotides: TGTGCCAGCAGTGTTGAATCCCCAGGGGTTGGGACTGAAGCTTTCTTT. Translating gives CASSVESPGVGTEAFF.

The chain couples TRBV9 to TRBJ2-1; the match to TRBD1 covers 8 bases. J gave up 10 bases and V 3 bases, and 12 bases lay outside the gene matches. CDR1 SGDLS and CDR2 YYNGEE come from the germline V gene. The CDR3 contains 15 residues. CDR3 region: CASSDPRGRVLEQFF. Written as DNA, the CDR3 is TGTGCCAGCAGCGACCCCAGGGGGCGGGTCCTGGAGCAGTTCTTC. The full variable domain, with the rest looked up from reference TRBV9 and TRBJ2-1, is DSGVTQTPKHLITATGQRVTLRCSPRSGDLSVYWYQQSLDQGLQFLIQYYNGEERAKGNILERFSAQQFPDLHSELNLSSLELGDSALYFCASSDPRGRVLEQFFGPGTRLTVL.

This clone has more than one count but fewer than ten. This chain links TRBV5-1 with TRBJ1-1; D is unresolved. Germline CDR1 and CDR2: SGHRS and YFSETQ. CDR3 length equals 13 residues. V gave up 3 bases and J gave up 0 bases, with 6 bases separating them. The CDR3 reads CASSSDMNTEAFF. As DNA, the CDR3 is TGCGCCAGCAGCTCCGACATGAACACTGAAGCTTTCTTT.

In its sample, this clone ranks as medium-sized. This chain uses TRBV2 with TRBJ2-7; TRBD2 agrees at 14 bases. Germline lookup yields CDR1 SNHLY and CDR2 FYNNEI. This CDR3 has 18 amino acids. The V segment lost 0 bases and the J segment 3 bases; nucleotides outside the gene matches: 7. CDR3: CASSEAELTSGGGYEQYF. CDR3 nucleotide sequence: TGTGCCAGCAGTGAAGCGGAACTGACTAGCGGGGGGGGCTACGAGCAGTACTTC.

The V gene is TRBV7-9, the J gene TRBJ2-7; D gene ambiguous. Trimming pared 2 bases from V and 6 bases from J, leaving 11 bases between. CDR1 SEHNR and CDR2 FQNEAQ come from the germline V gene (reference sequence). The CDR3 extends over 13 amino acids. The CDR3 coding sequence is TGTGCCAGCAGCTTATCCCCTAGGCCCGAGCAGTACTTC. Translating it yields CASSLSPRPEQYF.

The chain combines TRBV18 with TRBJ2-2; D possibly corresponds to TRBD1 (5 bases). Trimming pared 4 bases from V and 5 bases from J, leaving 11 bases between. The CDR3 totals 14 residues. The germline V gene encodes CDR1 KGHSH and CDR2 LQKENI. The CDR3 loop is CASSRDRPTGELFF. The CDR3 DNA follows: TGTGCCAGCTCACGAGACAGACCGACCGGGGAGCTGTTTTTT.

The rearrangement links TRBV12-3 or TRBV12-4 to TRBJ1-5, with D hard to call. There are 13 residues in the CDR3. V was pared by 2 bases and J by 3 bases, with 5 bases between. The CDR3 region has the DNA TGTGCCAGCAGTTTATCCCTCAATCAGCCCCAGCATTTT. It specifies CASSLSLNQPQHF.

The chain employs TRBV10-1 and TRBJ1-3; D possibly corresponds to TRBD1 (5 bases). Germline V lookup: CDR1 WNHNN, CDR2 SYGVQD (reference sequence). V lost 0 bases and J lost 6, with 9 bases in between. The CDR3 is made up of 14 amino acids. CDR3 residues: CASSESGPANTIYF. CDR3 DNA sequence: TGCGCCAGCAGTGAGTCGGGGCCGGCAAACACCATATATTTT.

Only a few counts were recorded for this clone. The V gene is TRBV19, the J gene TRBJ1-1; D may be TRBD1 (5 bases). V dropped 4 bases and J dropped 1 base, with 13 bases sitting between them. The germline gives CDR1 LNHDA, CDR2 SQIVND (reference sequence). The CDR3 totals 15 residues. CDR3 region: CASSTWTRKNTEAFF. CDR3 DNA sequence: TGTGCCAGTAGTACCTGGACAAGGAAGAACACTGAAGCTTTCTTT.

The chain uses TRBV25-1 and TRBJ2-3; TRBD2 might be the D (6 bases). The germline CDR1 and CDR2 sequences are MGHDK and SYGVNS. The CDR3 spans 16 residues. V lost 6 bases and J 0 bases, leaving 16 bases between the germline ends. The CDR3 is CASRGGFAKSTDTQYF. The DNA of the CDR3 is TGTGCCAGCAGGGGAGGTTTCGCGAAGAGCACAGATACGCAGTATTTT.

V and J are TRBV15 and TRBJ2-1; D possibly corresponds to TRBD1 (5 bases). The CDR3 totals 16 residues. V gave up 1 base and J gave up 2 bases, with 12 bases separating them. Germline CDR1 LNHNV, CDR2 YYDKDF (reference sequence). The CDR3: CATSRAGLRTYNEQFF. CDR3 DNA: TGTGCCACCAGCAGAGCAGGGCTTCGGACCTACAATGAGCAGTTCTTC.

The chain is built from TRBV28 and TRBJ1-2; 7 nucleotides align to TRBD1. Germline trimming cut 5 bases from V and 0 bases from J; bases unmatched to any gene: 6. The CDR3 consists of 15 residues. Germline loops: CDR1 MDHEN, CDR2 SYDVKM. CDR3 sequence reads: CASSPGDRANYGYTF. In DNA form, the CDR3 reads TGTGCCAGCAGTCCAGGGGACAGAGCTAACTATGGCTACACCTTC.

The chain links TRBV11-3 to TRBJ1-2, with D possibly TRBD1 on 5 matching bases. The CDR3 is 16 residues long. Trimming removed 3 bases at V and 0 bases at J, with 14 bases between. Looked up from germline, CDR1 is SGHNT and CDR2 is YENEEA. The CDR3 DNA reads TGTGCCAGCAGCTTGTACCCCGCCAGGGCTAACTATGGCTACACCTTC. This translates into CASSLYPARANYGYTF.

The rearrangement links TRBV7-8 to TRBJ1-2; a weak D match, TRBD1 (6 bases). Germline-derived CDR1 and CDR2 are SGHVS and FQNEAQ. The CDR3 extends over 15 amino acids. V lost 6 bases to trimming and J lost 6 bases, with 20 bases between them. For the CDR3, the DNA is TGTGCCAGCAGTCCGTTAAGGGCAGGGGTGGATGGCTACACCTTC. Amino acid sequence: CASSPLRAGVDGYTF.

J is TRBJ2-3 and V is TRBV2; 7 positions match TRBD2. CDR1 is SNHLY and CDR2 is FYNNEI in the germline V gene. V shed 2 bases, J shed 0 bases, and the junction held 8 bases outside the gene matches. The CDR3 runs to 17 residues. CDR3 amino acids: CASSEREDATSTDTQYF. CDR3 nucleotide sequence: TGTGCCAGCAGTGAACGGGAGGACGCAACTAGCACAGATACGCAGTATTTT.

This chain connects TRBV6-5 to TRBJ2-3; 10 nucleotides match TRBD1. The CDR3 loop spans 15 amino acids. Germline CDR1 and CDR2: MNHEY and SVGAGI. With V trimmed by 5 bases and J by 2 bases, 4 bases remained unmatched. The CDR3 sequence is CASSPGQGDTDTQYF. The CDR3 DNA sequence: TGTGCCAGCAGTCCCGGACAGGGGGACACAGATACGCAGTATTTT.

CDR3 sequence reads: CASSFTGVAETQYF. The DNA of the CDR3 is TGTGCCAGCAGCTTCACAGGGGTTGCGGAGACCCAGTACTTC. The rearrangement joins TRBV9 to TRBJ2-5, with 7 nucleotides matching TRBD1. There are 14 residues in the CDR3. Trimming at V came to 4 bases and at J to 5 bases, leaving 8 bases not matched to a gene. Germline CDR1 and CDR2: SGDLS and YYNGEE.

This chain's CDR3 is CASSLDAGYNYGYTF. In DNA, the CDR3 is TGCGCCAGCAGCTTGGATGCAGGTTACAACTATGGCTACACCTTC. This chain joins TRBV5-1 and TRBJ1-2; D ambiguous. CDR1 and CDR2 (germline): SGHRS, YFSETQ. V gave up 0 bases and J gave up 2 bases, with 11 bases separating them. The CDR3 totals 15 residues.

The chain employs TRBV11-2 and TRBJ1-6; TRBD1 matches at 7 bases. Germline V gene lookup returns CDR1 SGHAT and CDR2 FQNNGV. The CDR3 extends over 14 amino acids. The V segment lost 3 bases and the J segment 5 bases; nucleotides outside the gene matches: 1. CDR3 sequence reads: CASSFRGNNSPLHF. Here the CDR3 DNA reads TGTGCCAGCAGCTTCAGGGGGAATAATTCACCCCTCCACTTT.

The genes are TRBV4-1 and TRBJ2-7; 9 positions agree with TRBD2. Looked up from germline, CDR1 is MGHRA and CDR2 is YSYEKL. Germline trimming cut 0 bases from V and 7 bases from J; bases unmatched to any gene: 7. The CDR3 totals 15 residues. CDR3 protein: CASSQDASGVSEQYF. CDR3 DNA: TGCGCCAGCAGCCAAGATGCTAGCGGGGTGTCGGAGCAGTACTTC.

The chain employs TRBV19 and TRBJ2-2, with 7 bases that match TRBD1. Germline V gives CDR1 LNHDA, CDR2 SQIVND (reference sequence). This CDR3 spans 17 amino acids. Trimming removed 4 bases from V and 1 base from J; junction bases left unmatched: 9. CDR3 in DNA: TGTGCCAGTAGTACCTTGCCGGGACAGAGGAACACCGGGGAGCTGTTTTTT. Protein product: CASSTLPGQRNTGELFF. Together with reference TRBV19 and TRBJ2-2, the CDR3 gives the full variable domain: DGGITQSPKYLFRKEGQNVTLSCEQNLNHDAMYWYRQDPGQGLRLIYYSQIVNDFQKGDIAEGYSVSREKKESFPLTVTSAQKNPTAFYLCASSTLPGQRNTGELFFGEGSRLTVL.

The J gene is TRBJ1-1, the V gene TRBV5-1; 8 bases are shared with TRBD1. J gave up 5 bases and V 0 bases, and 9 bases lay outside the gene matches. CDR3 size: 16 residues. Germline V gene lookup returns CDR1 SGHRS and CDR2 YFSETQ. The CDR3, as DNA: TGCGCCAGCAGCTTGGCAGGGGGCGTCTCGGGGACTGAAGCTTTCTTT. It yields the protein CASSLAGGVSGTEAFF. Filled out from reference TRBV5-1 and TRBJ1-1, the complete variable domain reads KAGVTQTPRYLIKTRGQQVTLSCSPISGHRSVSWYQQTPGQGLQFLFEYFSETQRNKGNFPGRFSGRQFSNSRSEMNVSTLELGDSALYLCASSLAGGVSGTEAFFGQGTRLTVV.

V gene TRBV10-3 combines with J gene TRBJ2-7, with 8 bases lining up with TRBD2. The CDR3 runs 15 residues. Germline V gene lookup returns CDR1 ENHRY and CDR2 SYGVKD. Trimming cost V 3 bases and J 2 bases; bases outside gene matches: 6. CDR3 sequence (DNA): TGTGCCATCAGTGATGCTCAGCGGGGGCCCTACGAGCAGTACTTC. Amino acids: CAISDAQRGPYEQYF.

The V call is TRBV30, the J call TRBJ1-1; D is ambiguous. Germline-derived CDR1 and CDR2 are GTSNPN and SVGIG (reference sequence). The CDR3 has 13 amino acids. Deletions cut 3 bases from V and 5 bases from J, with 13 bases between. The DNA for the CDR3 is TGTGCCTGGAGCTCTTCGGGGAGAACTGAAGCTTTCTTT. It translates to CAWSSSGRTEAFF.

The chain combines TRBV5-1 with TRBJ2-5; 10 nucleotides line up with TRBD2. CDR1 is SGHRS, CDR2 YFSETQ, per germline. The CDR3 extends over 17 amino acids. V was clipped by 2 bases and J by 1 base; unmatched bases: 8. CDR3 bases: TGCGCCAGCAGCTTCTCCCTACTAGCGGGGATCCAAGAGACCCAGTACTTC. Translating gives CASSFSLLAGIQETQYF.

The chain links TRBV29-1 to TRBJ2-7, with TRBD2 matching over 7 bases. Trimming at V came to 4 bases and at J to 0 bases, leaving 9 bases not matched to a gene. The CDR3 loop spans 15 amino acids. In germline, CDR1 is SQVTM, CDR2 ANQGSEA. In DNA, the CDR3 is TGCAGCGTTGGGTATTGGCGGACTAGCTCCTACGAGCAGTACTTC. Amino acid sequence: CSVGYWRTSSYEQYF.

The J gene is TRBJ1-4, the V gene TRBV9; possibly TRBD1 for D (5 bases). The CDR3 extends over 14 amino acids. Germline V gene data show CDR1 as SGDLS and CDR2 as YYNGEE. V dropped 0 bases and J dropped 8 bases, with 11 bases sitting between them. CDR3 sequence reads: CASSVGRGGEKLFF. The CDR3 nucleotides are TGTGCCAGCAGCGTAGGGAGGGGTGGAGAAAAACTGTTTTTT.